Presented here are 7 T cell receptor beta chains from one specimen sequenced in a study of human T cells and chemical hapten exposure. Noted time point: patch test 1, 2 weeks after DPC sensitization. Treatment noted: therapeutic diphenylcyclopropenone sensitization with weekly scalp DPC. One entry per CDR3 protein results from TCRdb running MiXCR on the RACE reads. In the table there are 75,000 to 100,000 distinct CDR3 sequences, 9.5% to 15% of which are singletons. Sequencing was performed on whole blood, taken in connection with sensitization to the hapten diphenylcyclopropenone (DPC). The source of these receptors is a woman aged 40-49 years with alopecia areata. Some clones in this sample may be carry-over from other donors' samples.

This clonotype has a handful of counts. The chain links TRBV7-9 to TRBJ1-3, with D hard to call. The CDR3 spans 16 residues. The V and J ends lost 3 bases and 0 bases respectively, with 12 bases between them. Germline CDR1 SEHNR, CDR2 FQNEAQ (reference sequence). This CDR3 is CASSFEYGASGNTIYF. The DNA for the CDR3 is TGTGCCAGCAGCTTTGAGTACGGAGCCTCTGGAAACACCATATATTTT.

The chain is built from TRBV11-3 and TRBJ1-1; D ambiguous. From germline, CDR1 is SGHNT and CDR2 YENEEA. The CDR3 has 15 residues. V shed 5 bases and J shed 1 base, with 14 bases lying between them. The CDR3 DNA follows: TGTGCCAGCAGCCCGGGATTTGGCCCGAACACTGAAGCTTTCTTT. This sequence encodes CASSPGFGPNTEAFF.

This clonotype was seen at least ten times. The genes are TRBV20-1 and TRBJ2-7, with D unclear. The CDR3 is made up of 14 amino acids. The V end was cut by 3 bases, the J end by 2 bases, with 14 bases between. In germline, CDR1 is DFQATT, CDR2 SNEGSKA (reference sequence). The CDR3 spells CSASHPYRPYEQYF. CDR3 DNA: TGCAGTGCTAGTCACCCCTACCGGCCCTACGAGCAGTACTTC.

J is TRBJ2-3 and V is TRBV4-2; D is perhaps TRBD2 (6 bases). V dropped 1 base and J dropped 0 bases, with 20 bases sitting between them. This CDR3 is built from 19 residues. Germline CDR1 and CDR2: LGHNA and YNFKEQ. CDR3 DNA: TGTGCCAGCAGCCAAGGGGGCAGCATAATAGCGGTTAGCACAGATACGCAGTATTTT. This translates into CASSQGGSIIAVSTDTQYF.

The chain carries TRBV27 and TRBJ2-3; D call uncertain. The germline V gene has CDR1 MNHEY and CDR2 SMNVEV (reference sequence). V shed 5 bases and J shed 4 bases, with 13 bases lying between them. This CDR3 contains 14 residues. CDR3 bases: TGTGCCAGCAGTCTCCGTCCAGCAGCAGATACGCAGTATTTT. Protein: CASSLRPAADTQYF.

The chain has TRBV9 and TRBJ1-2; no clear D gene. This CDR3 comprises 13 residues. The V end was cut by 4 bases, the J end by 3 bases, with 10 bases between. Germline CDR1 is SGDLS and CDR2 is YYNGEE. The CDR3 DNA reads as TGTGCCAGCAGCCCACCCAATTACTATGGCTACACCTTC. It specifies CASSPPNYYGYTF.

This clonotype was seen only a few times. The chain employs TRBV11-1 and TRBJ2-3; D gene ambiguous. CDR1 SGHAT and CDR2 FQDESV come from the germline V gene (reference sequence). V was shortened by 3 bases and J by 2 bases, with 9 bases between the two germline ends. The CDR3 spans 14 residues. CDR3 bases: TGTGCCAGCAGCTTTGGGATGGACACAGATACGCAGTATTTT. Encoded protein: CASSFGMDTDTQYF.